This T cell receptor (beta chain) was obtained from a study of early T cells in non-severe SARS-CoV-2 infection. At the level of the study: Unsorted whole blood bulk RNA was sequenced, with unpaired chains. Study-level findings and limits: Database matching using VDJdb favored anti-spike CD8 responses, with private and CD4 specificities left missing.

Trimming cost V 8 bases and J 6 bases; bases outside gene matches: 12. CDR1 is DFQATT, CDR2 SNEGSKA, per germline (reference sequence). The length of the CDR3 is 14 residues. Remarks on this clonotype: Its antigen is as yet unknown.

Each single cDNA molecule received a unique molecular identifier. TCRdb re-derived calls from the 5' RACE reads in MiXCR, one entry per CDR3 protein. Here the sample spans tens of thousands of distinct CDR3 sequences, more than 10% being singletons. J is TRBJ2-3 and V is TRBV20-1, with 9 bases aligning to TRBD2. Material for sequencing was whole blood. The TCR was taken from an adult who was a healthcare worker with PCR-confirmed SARS-CoV-2 infection or an uninfected control (not recorded which). The CDR3 is CSTPGRGGPDTQYF. The CDR3 nucleotides read TGCAGTACCCCTGGGCGGGGGGGCCCCGATACGCAGTATTTT.